The 8 T cell receptor beta chains below come from one sample, sequenced in a study of shared clonotypes between healthy human individuals. TCRdb's table, derived via immunoSEQ multiplex PCR, lists solely in-frame clones and lacks some. The data contain about 710,000 clones, around 73% of them singletons. Source material: memory CD4+ T cells sorted from blood. The subset is: CD45RA-negative fraction. These TCRs come from a young woman in good health.

V gene TRBV28 combines with J gene TRBJ2-7, with D perhaps matching TRBD1 or TRBD2 (5 bases each). Trimming took 6 bases from V and 3 from J, leaving 18 bases between them. Germline V gives CDR1 MDHEN, CDR2 SYDVKM. This CDR3 has 15 amino acids. Here the CDR3 reads CASRTGTDSFYEQYF. CDR3 nucleotides: TGTGCCAGCAGAACTGGGACGGACTCCTTCTACGAGCAGTACTTC.

The chain's CDR3 is CASQGGGFGYTF. Here the CDR3 DNA reads TGTGCCAGCCAGGGGGGCGGGTTCGGCTACACCTTC. J is TRBJ1-2 and V is TRBV5-6; 7 bases line up with TRBD1. This CDR3 comprises 12 residues. The V and J ends lost 7 bases and 8 bases, in that order; junction bases with no gene match: 8. Germline CDR1 reads SGHDT; CDR2 reads YYEEEE.

The chain recombines TRBV7-2 with TRBJ2-5; the D call may be TRBD1 or TRBD2 (5 bases each). The CDR3 covers 17 residues. V gave up 0 bases and J gave up 4 bases, with 18 bases separating them. The germline gives CDR1 SGHTA, CDR2 FQGNSA. The CDR3 region has the DNA TGTGCCAGCAGCTTAGCGGGTGTGGGGGAGCGGATAGAGACCCAGTACTTC. Its translation is CASSLAGVGERIETQYF.

V gene TRBV4-1 combines with J gene TRBJ2-1; D gene ambiguous. V lost 5 bases to trimming and J lost 2 bases, with 13 bases between them. Germline V CDR1 and CDR2: MGHRA, YSYEKL. The CDR3 has 15 amino acids. CDR3 protein: CASSLEGPAYNEQFF. For the CDR3, the DNA is TGCGCCAGCAGCTTAGAAGGACCGGCCTACAATGAGCAGTTCTTC.

The V and J genes are TRBV2 and TRBJ2-5; D unclear. Germline assignment: CDR1 SNHLY and CDR2 FYNNEI. The CDR3 consists of 13 residues. V shed 5 bases and J shed 2 bases, with 9 bases lying between them. The CDR3 protein is CASSPFLQETQYF. The CDR3, as DNA: TGTGCCAGCAGTCCATTTTTACAAGAGACCCAGTACTTC.

Only one count was recorded for this clone. The chain combines TRBV19 with TRBJ2-7, with D possibly being TRBD1 (5 bases). Germline V lookup: CDR1 LNHDA, CDR2 SQIVND (reference sequence). Trimming shortened V by 8 bases and J by 3 bases, and 14 bases separated the two germline ends. This CDR3 is built from 13 residues. The CDR3 loop is CASQGTGNYEQYF. Written as DNA, the CDR3 is TGTGCCAGTCAGGGTACTGGGAACTACGAGCAGTACTTC.

This clone has a single count. The CDR3 region is CASSLAGGVNYGYTF. The CDR3 coding sequence is TGTGCCAGCAGCTTGGCAGGGGGCGTGAACTATGGCTACACCTTC. The chain links TRBV5-6 to TRBJ1-2; 8 bases are a match to TRBD1. V was clipped by 0 bases and J by 2 bases; unmatched bases: 3. This CDR3 is built from 15 residues. Germline CDR1 SGHDT, CDR2 YYEEEE.

V usage is TRBV10-3 and J usage is TRBJ2-1; D may match TRBD1 or TRBD2 (6 bases each). The germline CDR1 and CDR2 sequences are ENHRY and SYGVKD. V was cut by 10 bases and J by 8 bases, with 15 bases left in between. This CDR3 is built from 12 residues. CDR3 sequence (DNA): TGTGCCACCGAGGAGGGGGGCGATGAGCAGTTCTTC. Residues: CATEEGGDEQFF.